The source of this TCR beta chain is a study of regulatory T cells in long-lasting Graves disease. Findings of the study overall: TRBV28, TRBJ1-2 and TRBJ2-5 emerged as the favored segments in persistent disease.

The time point: persistent/refractory GD, antithyroid drugs over 5 years with positive TRAb. Generation of the TCR library employed RNA extracted from PBMCs. With respect to this clonotype: Its specificity is not known.

Relying on iRepertoire HTBI primers and Arm-PCR of CDR3 regions, the team built TCR beta libraries. Per the original methods: Samples collectively showed 62 TRBV and roughly 15 TRBJ segments. A single record per CDR3 protein comes from TCRdb applying MiXCR to the multiplex PCR reads. The V and J calls were not made by the authors but by TCRdb's processing. The sample yields about 420,000 distinct CDR3 sequences, about a quarter seen once. This CDR3 comprises 14 residues. Trimming took 0 bases from V and 4 from J, leaving 8 bases between them. CDR1 SGHRS and CDR2 YFSETQ come from the germline V gene. This TCR came from a female donor with Graves disease. The V and J genes are TRBV5-1 and TRBJ2-1, with D possibly called TRBD1 or TRBD2 (5 bases each). Sequences were derived from peripheral blood mononuclear cells (PBMCs), sampled when the disease was refractory, from a patient treated with antithyroid drugs. The CDR3, as DNA: TGCGCCAGCAGCTTGGGAGGGGAATACAATGAGCAGTTCTTC. Its protein is CASSLGGEYNEQFF.